This is a list of T cell receptor beta chains from one sample in a study of post-analysis software for immune sequencing data. From the PCR reads, TCRdb called clonotypes with MiXCR, one entry per CDR3 protein. The sample carries about 810,000 distinct CDR3 sequences, roughly 50% recorded once. What was sequenced was blood. These receptor sequences come from a girl aged 5-17 years with multiple sclerosis. Each CDR3 is given with its conserved first and last residue. The order of the fields is J gene, V gene, D gene, clone size, CDR3 DNA, CDR3 protein. A D gene is named only where the DNA matches it firmly. For some rows the clone size is stated as once, few or many, or as a class when expanded; others skip it.

j_call: TRBJ1-5; v_call: TRBV27; d_call: TRBD1; clone_size: -; cdr3_nt: TGTGCCAGCAGTCTAGCCGGGACAGGGTTTCAGCCCCAGCATTTT; cdr3_aa: CASSLAGTGFQPQHF
j_call: TRBJ2-5; v_call: TRBV3-1; d_call: -; clone_size: -; cdr3_nt: TGTGCCAGCAGCCGGGCCGTGGGGTTGGAGACCCAGTACTTC; cdr3_aa: CASSRAVGLETQYF
j_call: TRBJ2-3; v_call: TRBV24-1; d_call: TRBD2; clone_size: -; cdr3_nt: TGTGCCACCAGTGCCGCTAGCGGGAGCGATACGCAGTATTTT; cdr3_aa: CATSAASGSDTQYF
j_call: TRBJ2-1; v_call: TRBV6-1; d_call: -; clone_size: -; cdr3_nt: TGTGCCAGCAGTGAGCAACTAGCAGGCTGGAATGAGCAGTTCTTC; cdr3_aa: CASSEQLAGWNEQFF
j_call: TRBJ1-2; v_call: TRBV13; d_call: -; clone_size: -; cdr3_nt: TGTGCCAGCAGCTTAGGGTTTGGCTACACCTTC; cdr3_aa: CASSLGFGYTF
j_call: TRBJ2-1; v_call: TRBV6-6; d_call: TRBD2; clone_size: few; cdr3_nt: TGTGCCAGCAGTTACGGAGGACTAGCAGACTACAATGAGCAGTTCTTC; cdr3_aa: CASSYGGLADYNEQFF
j_call: TRBJ2-4; v_call: TRBV20-1; d_call: -; clone_size: -; cdr3_nt: TGCAGTGCTCCTGACCGAAAGGAAGCCAAAAACATTCAGTACTTC; cdr3_aa: CSAPDRKEAKNIQYF
j_call: TRBJ2-5; v_call: TRBV10-2; d_call: -; clone_size: -; cdr3_nt: TGCGCCAGCTCCAGGGTCCGCAAGACCCAGTACTTC; cdr3_aa: CASSRVRKTQYF
j_call: TRBJ2-3; v_call: TRBV6-1; d_call: TRBD2; clone_size: -; cdr3_nt: TGTGCCAGCAGTGAAGAGGGAACGGGGGGAGATACGCAGTATTTT; cdr3_aa: CASSEEGTGGDTQYF
j_call: TRBJ1-4; v_call: TRBV5-1; d_call: TRBD1; clone_size: -; cdr3_nt: TGCGCCAGCAGCCGGACAGGGCTCCCTAATGAAAAACTGTTTTTT; cdr3_aa: CASSRTGLPNEKLFF
j_call: TRBJ1-1; v_call: TRBV9; d_call: TRBD1; clone_size: -; cdr3_nt: TGTGCCAGCAGTGTAGGGACAGTCCTAAACACTGAAGCTTTCTTT; cdr3_aa: CASSVGTVLNTEAFF
j_call: TRBJ2-7; v_call: TRBV9; d_call: TRBD1; clone_size: -; cdr3_nt: TGTGCCAGCAGCCACACCTATAGGACAGGGTCCACCTTACTCTCCTACGAGCAGTACTTC; cdr3_aa: CASSHTYRTGSTLLSYEQYF
j_call: TRBJ1-2; v_call: TRBV12-3/TRBV12-4; d_call: -; clone_size: few; cdr3_nt: TGTGCCAGCAGCCAGCCCCTCGGCTATGGCTACACCTTC; cdr3_aa: CASSQPLGYGYTF
j_call: TRBJ2-1; v_call: TRBV27; d_call: -; clone_size: -; cdr3_nt: TGTGCCAGCAGTTTGGGGGTAGCGTCCTACAATGAGCAGTTCTTC; cdr3_aa: CASSLGVASYNEQFF
j_call: TRBJ1-5; v_call: TRBV6-1; d_call: TRBD1; clone_size: -; cdr3_nt: TGTGCCAGCAGGGGGGGACAGGTTGGGCATCAGCCCCAGCATTTT; cdr3_aa: CASRGGQVGHQPQHF
j_call: TRBJ1-2; v_call: TRBV10-3; d_call: -; clone_size: few; cdr3_nt: TGTGCCATCAGACCCCGGGAAGATCATTACACCTTC; cdr3_aa: CAIRPREDHYTF
j_call: TRBJ2-5; v_call: TRBV3-1; d_call: TRBD2; clone_size: -; cdr3_nt: TGTGCCAGCAGCCGAGTTAGCGGGGGCGACTTGGGGGAGACCCAGTACTTC; cdr3_aa: CASSRVSGGDLGETQYF
j_call: TRBJ2-5; v_call: TRBV20-1; d_call: TRBD2; clone_size: -; cdr3_nt: TGCAGTGCTAGAGTCGGGGCTCTAGCGGGACACCAAGAGACCCAGTACTTC; cdr3_aa: CSARVGALAGHQETQYF
j_call: TRBJ2-6; v_call: TRBV9; d_call: -; clone_size: -; cdr3_nt: TGTGCCAGCAGCCCAGATACTGGGGCCGACGTCCTGACTTTC; cdr3_aa: CASSPDTGADVLTF
j_call: TRBJ1-1; v_call: TRBV6-1; d_call: -; clone_size: -; cdr3_nt: TGTGCCAGCAGTGCCGTAAGGGAGAACACTGAAGCTTTCTTT; cdr3_aa: CASSAVRENTEAFF
j_call: TRBJ2-3; v_call: TRBV20-1; d_call: TRBD1; clone_size: -; cdr3_nt: TGCAGTGCTAGGGGACAGTTAGCAGATACGCAGTATTTT; cdr3_aa: CSARGQLADTQYF
j_call: TRBJ2-7; v_call: TRBV6-4; d_call: -; clone_size: few; cdr3_nt: TGTGCCAGCAGTCAAAACAACAGGGCTGAGCAGTACTTC; cdr3_aa: CASSQNNRAEQYF
j_call: TRBJ2-4; v_call: TRBV5-1; d_call: -; clone_size: -; cdr3_nt: TGCGCCAGCAGCCCGCTAATCGGTCCAGGGACCCAAGGGAACATTCAGTACTTC; cdr3_aa: CASSPLIGPGTQGNIQYF
j_call: TRBJ2-1; v_call: TRBV6-5; d_call: -; clone_size: -; cdr3_nt: TGTGCCAGCAGTCCCCCGGGCACCCGCTCCTACAATGAGCAGTTCTTC; cdr3_aa: CASSPPGTRSYNEQFF
j_call: TRBJ1-2; v_call: TRBV5-1; d_call: TRBD1; clone_size: -; cdr3_nt: TGCGCCAGCGAGGCAGGGGGCGGCAATGGCTACACCTTC; cdr3_aa: CASEAGGGNGYTF
j_call: TRBJ1-2; v_call: TRBV6-5; d_call: TRBD1; clone_size: few; cdr3_nt: TGTGCCAGCAGTTCCCCGGGACAGGCCCAGCGGAATGGCTACACCTTC; cdr3_aa: CASSSPGQAQRNGYTF
j_call: TRBJ2-7; v_call: TRBV3-1; d_call: -; clone_size: -; cdr3_nt: TGTGCCAGCAGGAACGGACATTACTACGAGCAGTACTTC; cdr3_aa: CASRNGHYYEQYF
j_call: TRBJ2-7; v_call: TRBV5-5; d_call: -; clone_size: -; cdr3_nt: TGTGCCAGCAGCTTGGGAACAGGAGTCAACGAGCAGTACTTC; cdr3_aa: CASSLGTGVNEQYF
j_call: TRBJ2-5; v_call: TRBV12-3/TRBV12-4; d_call: TRBD1; clone_size: -; cdr3_nt: TGTGCCAGCTGCAACAGGGGCACTCAAGAGACCCAGTACTTC; cdr3_aa: CASCNRGTQETQYF
j_call: TRBJ1-5; v_call: TRBV12-3/TRBV12-4; d_call: -; clone_size: -; cdr3_nt: TGTGCCAGCTGCCTCGGGGGCCAGCCCCAGCATTTT; cdr3_aa: CASCLGGQPQHF
j_call: TRBJ2-1; v_call: TRBV5-1; d_call: -; clone_size: -; cdr3_nt: TGCGCCAGCAGCGAAGGACAAAATAACTACAATGAGCAGTTCTTC; cdr3_aa: CASSEGQNNYNEQFF
j_call: TRBJ2-1; v_call: TRBV12-3/TRBV12-4; d_call: TRBD1; clone_size: -; cdr3_nt: TGTGCCAGCAGTTCCAGGACAGGGCCCCATGAGCAGTTCTTC; cdr3_aa: CASSSRTGPHEQFF
j_call: TRBJ2-7; v_call: TRBV5-1; d_call: TRBD2; clone_size: -; cdr3_nt: TGCGCCAGCAGTTTGACTAGCGGGGCCCCCAATGAGCAGTACTTC; cdr3_aa: CASSLTSGAPNEQYF
j_call: TRBJ1-5; v_call: TRBV11-2; d_call: -; clone_size: -; cdr3_nt: TGTGCCAGCAGCTTAGATCTGGCAGGGGCAAGTCCCCAGCATTTT; cdr3_aa: CASSLDLAGASPQHF
j_call: TRBJ1-1; v_call: TRBV27; d_call: TRBD1; clone_size: -; cdr3_nt: TGTGCCAGCAGTCCCCACAGGGGGCGGGAAGCTTTCTTT; cdr3_aa: CASSPHRGREAFF
j_call: TRBJ2-1; v_call: TRBV7-2; d_call: TRBD1; clone_size: few; cdr3_nt: TGTGCCAGCAGCCGGACAGGGGTTGAGCAGTTCTTC; cdr3_aa: CASSRTGVEQFF
j_call: TRBJ2-6; v_call: TRBV3-1; d_call: -; clone_size: -; cdr3_nt: TGTGCCAGCAGCGGGGTTATTGGGGCCAACGTCCGGACTTTC; cdr3_aa: CASSGVIGANVRTF
j_call: TRBJ2-3; v_call: TRBV7-3; d_call: -; clone_size: few; cdr3_nt: TGTGCCAGCAGCTTAATTGGCACAGATACGCAGTATTTT; cdr3_aa: CASSLIGTDTQYF
j_call: TRBJ2-7; v_call: TRBV7-3; d_call: TRBD1; clone_size: -; cdr3_nt: TGTGCCAGCTCCAAGTCCTCACAGGGGATCCACGAGCAGTACTTC; cdr3_aa: CASSKSSQGIHEQYF
j_call: TRBJ2-5; v_call: TRBV9; d_call: -; clone_size: -; cdr3_nt: TGTGCCAGCAGCGTAGACCCCAAAGAGACCCAGTACTTC; cdr3_aa: CASSVDPKETQYF
j_call: TRBJ2-5; v_call: TRBV5-5; d_call: -; clone_size: -; cdr3_nt: TGTGCCAGCAGCTTGGTGGGGCAGGGATTTGAGGAGACCCAGTACTTC; cdr3_aa: CASSLVGQGFEETQYF
j_call: TRBJ1-2; v_call: TRBV12-3/TRBV12-4; d_call: -; clone_size: few; cdr3_nt: TGTGCCAGCAGTCCAGGGGCTACCAACTATGGCTACACCTTC; cdr3_aa: CASSPGATNYGYTF
j_call: TRBJ2-4; v_call: TRBV5-1; d_call: TRBD1; clone_size: few; cdr3_nt: TGCGCCAGCACTCCGGACAGGACCTTAGCCAAAAACATTCAGTACTTC; cdr3_aa: CASTPDRTLAKNIQYF
j_call: TRBJ1-4; v_call: TRBV3-1; d_call: TRBD1; clone_size: few; cdr3_nt: TGTGCCAGCAGCCAAGAAGGGACAGGGGTCGAAAAACTGTTTTTT; cdr3_aa: CASSQEGTGVEKLFF
j_call: TRBJ2-1; v_call: TRBV7-3; d_call: TRBD2; clone_size: -; cdr3_nt: TGTGCCAGCAGCTTAAGTGGCGGGAGCATCTACAATGAGCAGTTCTTC; cdr3_aa: CASSLSGGSIYNEQFF
j_call: TRBJ1-2; v_call: TRBV6-1; d_call: -; clone_size: few; cdr3_nt: TGTGCCAGCAGTGAAGGGCCGAACGCCAACTATGGCTACACCTTC; cdr3_aa: CASSEGPNANYGYTF
j_call: TRBJ1-2; v_call: TRBV6-1; d_call: -; clone_size: -; cdr3_nt: TGTGCCAGCACCGCCGAGCCCCCCGCGGGCTATGGCTACACCTTC; cdr3_aa: CASTAEPPAGYGYTF
j_call: TRBJ1-5; v_call: TRBV29-1; d_call: TRBD1; clone_size: -; cdr3_nt: TGCAGCGTTACCTTAGGGACAGGGGGCGGTCAGCCCCAGCATTTT; cdr3_aa: CSVTLGTGGGQPQHF
j_call: TRBJ1-1; v_call: TRBV11-1; d_call: -; clone_size: few; cdr3_nt: TGTGCCAGCAGCCGCTACGGGATCGAGAACACTGAAGCTTTCTTT; cdr3_aa: CASSRYGIENTEAFF
j_call: TRBJ1-1; v_call: TRBV21-1; d_call: -; clone_size: -; cdr3_nt: TGTGCCAGCAGCAAAACTAGAGGGGCCAACACTGAAGCTTTCTTT; cdr3_aa: CASSKTRGANTEAFF
j_call: TRBJ1-1; v_call: TRBV20-1; d_call: -; clone_size: -; cdr3_nt: TGCAGTGCTAGGCCGGGGGGGACACCGAGTACTGAAGCTTTCTTT; cdr3_aa: CSARPGGTPSTEAFF
j_call: TRBJ2-1; v_call: TRBV29-1; d_call: TRBD2; clone_size: -; cdr3_nt: TGCAGCGTTGAGGGACTAGCGGGAGATAATGAGCAGTTCTTC; cdr3_aa: CSVEGLAGDNEQFF
j_call: TRBJ1-2; v_call: TRBV3-1; d_call: TRBD1; clone_size: few; cdr3_nt: TGTGCCAGCAGCCATGCTGGGGGACAGGACTATGGCTACACCTTC; cdr3_aa: CASSHAGGQDYGYTF
j_call: TRBJ1-2; v_call: TRBV29-1; d_call: -; clone_size: -; cdr3_nt: TGCAGCGTGTTGCGCAGACCGGACTATGGCTACACCTTC; cdr3_aa: CSVLRRPDYGYTF
j_call: TRBJ1-3; v_call: TRBV29-1; d_call: -; clone_size: -; cdr3_nt: TGCAGCGTCGCCTACTTCGGACAGTCTGGAAACACCATATATTTT; cdr3_aa: CSVAYFGQSGNTIYF
j_call: TRBJ1-2; v_call: TRBV29-1; d_call: -; clone_size: -; cdr3_nt: TGCAGCGTTGCGCTCCCACGACCAGGGATTCTTTCTAACTATGGCTACACCTTC; cdr3_aa: CSVALPRPGILSNYGYTF
j_call: TRBJ2-5; v_call: TRBV18; d_call: TRBD1; clone_size: few; cdr3_nt: TGTGCCAGCTCACCACGACAGGGGTTAGAGACCCAGTACTTC; cdr3_aa: CASSPRQGLETQYF
j_call: TRBJ2-7; v_call: TRBV28; d_call: TRBD2; clone_size: -; cdr3_nt: TGTGCCAGCAGTTCAACTAGCGGGAGGTTCTACGAGCAGTACTTC; cdr3_aa: CASSSTSGRFYEQYF
j_call: TRBJ2-7; v_call: TRBV5-1; d_call: -; clone_size: few; cdr3_nt: TGTGCCAGCAGCTTAGGGGACACGTACGAGCAGTACTTC; cdr3_aa: CASSLGDTYEQYF